This T cell receptor beta chain was retrieved from a study of control samples from healthy donors and cancer patients. Concerning this clone: Sequence at one end of the junction differs from germline and may be a read error.

Some clones are missing from TCRdb's copy, which holds only in-frame ones; the method was immunoSEQ multiplex PCR. The sample holds about 140,000 clones, under 95% seen once. The length of the CDR3 is 15 residues. Per the germline V gene, CDR1 is SSHAT and CDR2 is FNYEAQ (reference sequence). This chain uses TRBV7-7 with TRBJ2-5, with TRBD2 matching 9 bases. This TCR came from a man aged 35-49 years in good health. The specimen sequenced was blood. The CDR3 nucleotides are TGTGCTAGCAGCCCCTTTGCGGGGGGGGTTGAGACCCAGTACTTC. As protein: CASSPFAGGVETQYF.